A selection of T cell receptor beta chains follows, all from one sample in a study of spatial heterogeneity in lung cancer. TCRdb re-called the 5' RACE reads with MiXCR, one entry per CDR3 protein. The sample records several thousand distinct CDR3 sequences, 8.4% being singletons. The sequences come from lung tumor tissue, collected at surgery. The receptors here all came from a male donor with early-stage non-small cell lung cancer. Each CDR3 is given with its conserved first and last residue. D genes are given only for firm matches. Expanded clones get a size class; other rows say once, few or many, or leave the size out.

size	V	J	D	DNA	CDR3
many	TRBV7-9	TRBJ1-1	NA	TGTGCCAGCAGCTCATGGCCCGAAGCTTTCTTT	CASSSWPEAFF
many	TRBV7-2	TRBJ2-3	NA	TGTGCCAGCAGCTTAGTTAGGGTGAGCACAGATACGCAGTATTTT	CASSLVRVSTDTQYF
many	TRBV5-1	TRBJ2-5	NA	TGCGCCAGCAGCCTCTACCTTGGACAGCAAGAGACCCAGTACTTC	CASSLYLGQQETQYF
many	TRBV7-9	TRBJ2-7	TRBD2	TGTGCCAGCAGCCCTCAGACTAGCGGGAGTGGGGCCCACGAGCAGTACTTC	CASSPQTSGSGAHEQYF
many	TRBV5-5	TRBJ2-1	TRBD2	TGTGCCAGCAGCCCCGGGAGGGGTACATACAATGAGCAGTTCTTC	CASSPGRGTYNEQFF
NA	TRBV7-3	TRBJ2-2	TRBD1	TGTGCCAGCAGCCCTGGCAGGGGGTCTGAGGCCGGGGAGCTGTTTTTT	CASSPGRGSEAGELFF
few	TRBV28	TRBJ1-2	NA	TGTGCCAGCAGTTTTGGAGGATATGGCTACACCTTC	CASSFGGYGYTF
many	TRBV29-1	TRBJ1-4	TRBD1	TGCAGCGCAGGACAGGGGGCGAATGAAAAACTGTTTTTT	CSAGQGANEKLFF
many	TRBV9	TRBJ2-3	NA	TGTGCCAGCAGCGCCCGGACTAGCACAGATACGCAGTATTTT	CASSARTSTDTQYF
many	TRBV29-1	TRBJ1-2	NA	TGCAGCGTTGCCTTCGAATATCACTATGGCTACACCTTC	CSVAFEYHYGYTF
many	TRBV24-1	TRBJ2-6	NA	TGTGCCACCAGTTCAGGGGCTGGGGCCAACGTCCTGACTTTC	CATSSGAGANVLTF
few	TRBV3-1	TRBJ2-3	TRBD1	TGTGCCAGCAGCCAAAGGTTGACAGGGGGCGGCACAGATACGCAGTATTTT	CASSQRLTGGGTDTQYF
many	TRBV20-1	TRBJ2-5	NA	TGCAGTGCTAGACCTTGGGACAACTCCCCCCAAGAGACCCAGTACTTC	CSARPWDNSPQETQYF
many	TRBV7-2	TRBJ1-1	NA	TGTGCCAGCAGCTCGACCCGGGGCACGGGGTCTGAAGCTTTCTTT	CASSSTRGTGSEAFF
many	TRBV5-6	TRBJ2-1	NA	TGTGCCAGCAGCCAGGGCGGCTTTTATGAGCAGTTCTTC	CASSQGGFYEQFF
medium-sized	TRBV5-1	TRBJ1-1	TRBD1	TGCGCCAGCAGCGGACGACAGGGGAACACTGAAGCTTTCTTT	CASSGRQGNTEAFF
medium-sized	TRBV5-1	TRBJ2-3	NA	TGCGCCAGCAGCTTCCACCTTCAGGAGATGACAGATACGCAGTATTTT	CASSFHLQEMTDTQYF
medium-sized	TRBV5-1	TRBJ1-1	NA	TGCGCCAGCAGCCTGGACGGGTACACTGAAGCTTTCTTT	CASSLDGYTEAFF
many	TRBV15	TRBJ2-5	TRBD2	TGTGCCACCTTGCAGGACCGGGGGGTAGAGACCCAGTACTTC	CATLQDRGVETQYF
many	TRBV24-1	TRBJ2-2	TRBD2	TGTGCCACCAGATCCGGGACTACGAACACCGGGGAGCTGTTTTTT	CATRSGTTNTGELFF
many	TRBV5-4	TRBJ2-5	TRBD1	TGTGCCAGCAGCAGACAGGGGGCCGCAGAGACCCAGTACTTC	CASSRQGAAETQYF
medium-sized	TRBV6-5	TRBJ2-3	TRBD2	TGTGCCAGCAGTTACGGGGGGGACGCCACAGATACGCAGTATTTT	CASSYGGDATDTQYF
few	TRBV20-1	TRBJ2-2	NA	TGCAGTGCCCCGGGCCCTTCGAACACCGGGGAGCTGTTTTTT	CSAPGPSNTGELFF
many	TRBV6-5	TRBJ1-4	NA	TGTGCCAGCAGCCCACTTTTGAGCGGGCCTGAAAAACTGTTTTTT	CASSPLLSGPEKLFF
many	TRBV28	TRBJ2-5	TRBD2	TGTGCCTGGAATAGCGGGAGGGGTCAAGAGACCCAGTACTTC	CAWNSGRGQETQYF
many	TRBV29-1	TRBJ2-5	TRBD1	TGCAGCGTTGGGCAGGGGGCACAAGAGACCCAGTACTTC	CSVGQGAQETQYF
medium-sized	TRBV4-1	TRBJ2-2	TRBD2	TGCGCCAGCAGCGGCCGCCTAGCGGGAGACAGCTACACCGGGGAGCTGTTTTTT	CASSGRLAGDSYTGELFF
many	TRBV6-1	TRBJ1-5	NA	TGTGCCAGCAGAAACAGTCTCAATCAGCCCCAGCATTTT	CASRNSLNQPQHF
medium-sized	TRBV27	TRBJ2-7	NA	TGTGCCAGCAGTACACGGGGGAGAGGCGACGAGCAGTACTTC	CASSTRGRGDEQYF
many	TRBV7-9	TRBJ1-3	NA	TGTGCCAGCAGCTTAGGGAACTCTGGAAACACCATATATTTT	CASSLGNSGNTIYF
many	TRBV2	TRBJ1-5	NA	TGTGCCAGCAGTGAGGAGGGGATTCAGCCCCAGCATTTT	CASSEEGIQPQHF
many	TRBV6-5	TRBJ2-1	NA	TGTGCCAGCAGTTACTTGGCCAGAGCCAATGAGCAGTTCTTC	CASSYLARANEQFF
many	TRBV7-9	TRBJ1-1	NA	TGTGCCAGCAGCCCATACACTGAAGCTTTCTTT	CASSPYTEAFF
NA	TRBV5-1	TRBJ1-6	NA	TGCGCCAGCAGCTTGGATCCCGGGAGAGGTAATTCACCCCTCCACTTT	CASSLDPGRGNSPLHF
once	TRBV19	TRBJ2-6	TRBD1	TGTGCCAGTACTCCAAGCCCCACAGGGGGTTTCGGGCCACTTGCCAACGTCCTGACTTTC	CASTPSPTGGFGPLANVLTF
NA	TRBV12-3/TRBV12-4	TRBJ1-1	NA	TGTGCCAGCAGTCGCTTGACGGGACGGCTGAACACTGAAGCTTTCTTT	CASSRLTGRLNTEAFF
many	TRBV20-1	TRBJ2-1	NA	TGCAGTGCTTCTCGTGGGGACCCGGCCTACAATGAGCAGTTCTTC	CSASRGDPAYNEQFF
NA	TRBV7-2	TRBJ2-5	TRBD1	TGTGCCAGCAGCTCCCCTAGGGGGCGAGAGACCCAGTACTTC	CASSSPRGRETQYF
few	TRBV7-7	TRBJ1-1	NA	TGTGCTAGCAGCTTAGCGAGGGAGACTGAAGCTTTCTTT	CASSLARETEAFF
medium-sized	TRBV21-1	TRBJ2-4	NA	TGTGCCAGCCTAGACGACATTCAGTACTTC	CASLDDIQYF
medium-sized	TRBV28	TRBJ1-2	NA	TGTGCCAGCAGTTCATCGGGACAAGACTATGGCTACACCTTC	CASSSSGQDYGYTF
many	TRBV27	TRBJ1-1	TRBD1	TGTGCCAGCAGTTTGGGCAGGGGGCCCACTGAAGCTTTCTTT	CASSLGRGPTEAFF
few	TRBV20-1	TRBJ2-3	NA	TGCAGTGCTAGGCTAGGGATGACAGATACGCAGTATTTT	CSARLGMTDTQYF
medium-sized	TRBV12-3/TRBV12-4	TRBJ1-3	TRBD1	TGTGCCAGCAAGCAGGGGGCGGATGGAAACACCATATATTTT	CASKQGADGNTIYF
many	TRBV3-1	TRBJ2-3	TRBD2	TGTGCCAGCAGCACGACGCTAGCGGGAGGGCCGGGAGATACGCAGTATTTT	CASSTTLAGGPGDTQYF
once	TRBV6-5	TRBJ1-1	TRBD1	TGTGCCAGCAGACGGACAGGGAAGAACACTGAAGCTTTCTTT	CASRRTGKNTEAFF
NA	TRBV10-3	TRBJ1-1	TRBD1	TGTGCCATCAGTGGAGGGACAGGATCTTCAGCTTTCTTT	CAISGGTGSSAFF
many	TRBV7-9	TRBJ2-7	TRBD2	TGTGCCAGCAGCTTAGCGGGACTAGCGGTCTACGAGCAGTACTTC	CASSLAGLAVYEQYF
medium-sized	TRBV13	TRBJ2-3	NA	TGTGCCACCCGGGACACCTTTAACTCTAGCACAGATACGCAGTATTTT	CATRDTFNSSTDTQYF
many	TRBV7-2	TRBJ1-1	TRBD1	TGTGCCAGCAGCATCGGACAGGGTGAAGCTTTCTTT	CASSIGQGEAFF
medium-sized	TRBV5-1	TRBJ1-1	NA	TGCGCCAGCAGCTCGACACCGAACACTGAAGCTTTCTTT	CASSSTPNTEAFF
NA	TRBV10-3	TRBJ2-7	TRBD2	TGTGCCATCAGTGAGTTGGCTAGCGGGAGCCTCGAGCAGTACTTC	CAISELASGSLEQYF
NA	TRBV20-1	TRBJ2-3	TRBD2	TGCAGTGCTGGACTAGCGGGACCTAGCACAGATACGCAGTATTTT	CSAGLAGPSTDTQYF
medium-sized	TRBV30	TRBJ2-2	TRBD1	TGTGCCTGGAATCGACAGGGGCCCGGGGAGCTGTTTTTT	CAWNRQGPGELFF
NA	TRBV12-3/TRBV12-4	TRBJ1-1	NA	TGTGCCAGCAGGCGGGGGAACACTGAAGCTTTCTTT	CASRRGNTEAFF
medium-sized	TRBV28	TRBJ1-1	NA	TGTGCCAGCAGTCCCCCCGCAGGGGAGGGCTCTGAAGCTTTCTTT	CASSPPAGEGSEAFF
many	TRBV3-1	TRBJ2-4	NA	TGTGCCAGCAGCCAGGGGCGGCAAGCCAAAAACATTCAGTACTTC	CASSQGRQAKNIQYF